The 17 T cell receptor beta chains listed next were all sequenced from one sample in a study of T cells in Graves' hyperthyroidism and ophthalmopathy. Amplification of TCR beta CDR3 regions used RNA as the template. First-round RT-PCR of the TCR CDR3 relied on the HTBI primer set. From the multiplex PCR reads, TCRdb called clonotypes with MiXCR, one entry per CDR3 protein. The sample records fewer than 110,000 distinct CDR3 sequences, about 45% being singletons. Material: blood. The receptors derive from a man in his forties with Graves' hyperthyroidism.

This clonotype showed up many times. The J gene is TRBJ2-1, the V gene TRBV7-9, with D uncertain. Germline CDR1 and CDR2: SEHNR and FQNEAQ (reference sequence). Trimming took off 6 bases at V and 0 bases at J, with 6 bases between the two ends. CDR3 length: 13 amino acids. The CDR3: CASRDTSYNEQFF. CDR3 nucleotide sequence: TGTGCCAGCAGAGACACCTCCTACAATGAGCAGTTCTTC.

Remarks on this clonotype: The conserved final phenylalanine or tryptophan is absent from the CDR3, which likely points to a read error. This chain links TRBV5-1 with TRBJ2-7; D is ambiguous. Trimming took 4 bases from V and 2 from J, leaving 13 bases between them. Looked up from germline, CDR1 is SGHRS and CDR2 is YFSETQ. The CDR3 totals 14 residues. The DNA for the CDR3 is TGCGCCAGCAGCACGGATGGGCCAGCCTACGAGCAGTACTGC. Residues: CASSTDGPAYEQYC.

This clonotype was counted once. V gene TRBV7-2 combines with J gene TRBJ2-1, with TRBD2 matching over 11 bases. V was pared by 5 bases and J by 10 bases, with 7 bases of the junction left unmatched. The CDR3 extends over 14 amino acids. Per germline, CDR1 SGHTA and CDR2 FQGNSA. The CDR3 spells CASSLPTSGAEQFF. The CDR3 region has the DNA TGTGCCAGCAGCCTACCGACTAGCGGGGCCGAGCAGTTCTTC.

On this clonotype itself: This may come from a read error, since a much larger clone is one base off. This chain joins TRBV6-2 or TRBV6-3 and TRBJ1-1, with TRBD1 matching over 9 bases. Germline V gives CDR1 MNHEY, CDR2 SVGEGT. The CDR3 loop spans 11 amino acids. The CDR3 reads CASSRQGEALF. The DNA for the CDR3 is TGTGCCAGCAGTCGACAGGGGGAAGCTCTCTTT.

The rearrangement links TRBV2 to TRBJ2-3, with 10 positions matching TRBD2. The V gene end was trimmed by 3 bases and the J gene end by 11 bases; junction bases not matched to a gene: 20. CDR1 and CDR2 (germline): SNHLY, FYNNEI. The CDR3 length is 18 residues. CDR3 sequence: CASSDEYRERGGDNEQYF. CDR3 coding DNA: TGTGCCAGCAGTGATGAATACCGGGAGCGGGGGGGTGACAATGAGCAGTATTTT.

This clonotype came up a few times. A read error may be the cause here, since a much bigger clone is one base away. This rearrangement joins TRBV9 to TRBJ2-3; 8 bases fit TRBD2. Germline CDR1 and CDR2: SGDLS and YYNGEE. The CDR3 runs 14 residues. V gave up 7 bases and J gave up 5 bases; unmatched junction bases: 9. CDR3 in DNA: TGTGCCAGCGGCGGAGCGGGGGCGGGAGATACGCAGTATTTT. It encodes CASGGAGAGDTQYF.

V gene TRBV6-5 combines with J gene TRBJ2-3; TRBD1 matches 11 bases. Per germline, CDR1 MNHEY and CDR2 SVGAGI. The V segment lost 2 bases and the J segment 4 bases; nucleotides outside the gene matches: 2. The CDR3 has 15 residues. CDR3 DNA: TGTGCCAGCAGTTACCCGGGACAGGGGGCAGATACGCAGTATTTT. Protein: CASSYPGQGADTQYF.

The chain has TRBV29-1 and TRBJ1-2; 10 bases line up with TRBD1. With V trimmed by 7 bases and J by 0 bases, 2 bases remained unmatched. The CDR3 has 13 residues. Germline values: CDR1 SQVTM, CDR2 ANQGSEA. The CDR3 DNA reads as TGCAGCGCTGGGACAGGGGCTAACTATGGCTACACCTTC. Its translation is CSAGTGANYGYTF.

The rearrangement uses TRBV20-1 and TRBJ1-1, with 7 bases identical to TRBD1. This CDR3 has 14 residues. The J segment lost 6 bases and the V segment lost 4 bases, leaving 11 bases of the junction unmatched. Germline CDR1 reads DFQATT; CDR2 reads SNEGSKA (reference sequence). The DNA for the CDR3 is TGCAGTGCTACTAGCGGGGACAGCAGCTCTGAAGCTTTCTTT. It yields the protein CSATSGDSSSEAFF.

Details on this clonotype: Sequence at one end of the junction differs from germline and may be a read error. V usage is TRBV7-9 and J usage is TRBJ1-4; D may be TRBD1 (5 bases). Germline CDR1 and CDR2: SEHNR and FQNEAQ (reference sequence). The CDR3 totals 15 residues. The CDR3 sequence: CASSLVGTPNERLFF. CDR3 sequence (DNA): TGTGCCAGCAGCTTAGTGGGGACCCCTAATGAAAGACTGTTTTTT.

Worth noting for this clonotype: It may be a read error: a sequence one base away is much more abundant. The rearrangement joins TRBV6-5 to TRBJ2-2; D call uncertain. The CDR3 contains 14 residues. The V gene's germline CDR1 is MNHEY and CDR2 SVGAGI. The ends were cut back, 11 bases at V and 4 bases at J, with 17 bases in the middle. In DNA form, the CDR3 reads TGTGCCGCCTCTCGCGGTGTCTTCACCGGGGAGCTGTTTTTT. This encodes CAASRGVFTGELFF.

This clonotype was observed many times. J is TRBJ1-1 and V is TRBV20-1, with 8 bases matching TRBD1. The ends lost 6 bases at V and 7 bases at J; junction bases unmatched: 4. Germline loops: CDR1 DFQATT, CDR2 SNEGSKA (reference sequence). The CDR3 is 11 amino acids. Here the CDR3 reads CSARGHSEAFF. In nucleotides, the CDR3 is TGCAGTGCCAGGGGGCATAGTGAAGCTTTCTTT.

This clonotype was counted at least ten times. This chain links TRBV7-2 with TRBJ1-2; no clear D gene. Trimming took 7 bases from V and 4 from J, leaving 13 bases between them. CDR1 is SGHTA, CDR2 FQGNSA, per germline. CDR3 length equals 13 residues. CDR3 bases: TGTGCCAGCACGATTGGGCGCTCCTATGGCTACACCTTC. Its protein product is CASTIGRSYGYTF.

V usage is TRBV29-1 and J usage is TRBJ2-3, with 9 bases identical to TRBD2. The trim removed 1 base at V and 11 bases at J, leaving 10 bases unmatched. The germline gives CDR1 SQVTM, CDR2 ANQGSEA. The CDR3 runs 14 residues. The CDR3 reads CSVEGQRGANEQYF. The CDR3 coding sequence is TGCAGCGTTGAAGGGCAGCGGGGGGCAAATGAGCAGTATTTT.

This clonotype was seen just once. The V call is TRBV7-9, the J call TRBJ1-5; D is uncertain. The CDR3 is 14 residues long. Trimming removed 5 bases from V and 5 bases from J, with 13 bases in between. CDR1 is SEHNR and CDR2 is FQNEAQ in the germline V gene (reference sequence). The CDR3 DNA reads TGTGCCAGCAGCGTATCCGGGTCGTATCAGCCCCAGCATTTT. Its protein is CASSVSGSYQPQHF.

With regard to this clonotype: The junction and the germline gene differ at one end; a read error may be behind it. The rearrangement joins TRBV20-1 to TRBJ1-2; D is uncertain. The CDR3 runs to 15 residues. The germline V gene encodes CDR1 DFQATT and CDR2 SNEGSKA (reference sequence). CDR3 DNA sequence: TGCAGTGCCTTAGGCCGGGCAATGTCTAACTATGGCTATACCTTC. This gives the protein CSALGRAMSNYGYTF.

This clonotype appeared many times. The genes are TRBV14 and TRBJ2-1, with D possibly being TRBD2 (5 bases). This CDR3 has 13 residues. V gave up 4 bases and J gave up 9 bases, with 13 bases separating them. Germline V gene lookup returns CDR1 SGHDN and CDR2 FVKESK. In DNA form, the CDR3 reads TGTGCCAGCAGCCTTAGGGTTGCGGGTGAGCAGTTCTTC. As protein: CASSLRVAGEQFF.